This is a list of T cell receptor beta chains from one sample in a study of sequential checkpoint blockade in melanoma. Measured with immunoSEQ multiplex PCR; TCRdb has only the in-frame clones, and not every one. The sample records tens of thousands of clones, approximately 91% being singletons. Sample: CD8+ T cells sorted from blood (inferred from file names), taken from a patient given nivolumab and ipilimumab in sequence. These receptors were obtained from a human donor with melanoma. The CDR3 runs from the conserved cysteine through the conserved F or W. A D gene is named only where the DNA matches it firmly. Only part of the rows carry a size: once, few, many, or a class if the clone is expanded.

d_gene	v_gene	j_gene	abundance	CDR3nt	CDR3aa
TRBD1	TRBV7-9	TRBJ2-1	-	TGTGCCAGCAGCTACACGGACAGGGGGACCAAGTACAATGAGCAGTTCTTC	CASSYTDRGTKYNEQFF
TRBD2	TRBV19	TRBJ2-7	-	TGTGCCAGTAGTACCCGCCTGGGACTAGGGGCCTACGAGCAGTACTTC	CASSTRLGLGAYEQYF
TRBD1	TRBV7-9	TRBJ2-5	-	TGTGCCAGCAGCTTGGGGGACAGGGGGAGAGAGACCCAGTACTTC	CASSLGDRGRETQYF
TRBD1	TRBV4-1	TRBJ2-5	-	TGCGCCAGCAGCCCTTACACAGGGGGCCAGGAGACCCAGTACTTC	CASSPYTGGQETQYF
TRBD1	TRBV27	TRBJ2-7	-	TGTGCCAGCAGGGGGACAGGCAGCTCCTACGAGCAGTACTTC	CASRGTGSSYEQYF
-	TRBV30	TRBJ2-3	-	TGTGCCTGGAGTAGGGACTCCAGGAGCACAGATACGCAGTATTTT	CAWSRDSRSTDTQYF
-	TRBV15	TRBJ2-3	-	TGTGCCACCAGCAGAGACGTCGATACGCAGTATTTT	CATSRDVDTQYF
-	TRBV7-3	TRBJ2-1	once	TGTGCCAGCAGCTCGTGGGGGCTGGGTTCCTACAATGAGCAGTTCTTC	CASSSWGLGSYNEQFF
TRBD1	TRBV13	TRBJ1-2	-	TGTGCCAGCAGCTTAGGCGACAGGGGGTTTTTCTACGGCTACACCTTC	CASSLGDRGFFYGYTF
-	TRBV5-5	TRBJ1-1	-	TGTGCCAGCAGCTTGGGGGCCGGCACTGAAGCTTTCTTT	CASSLGAGTEAFF
-	TRBV7-2	TRBJ1-3	few	TGTGCCAGCAGCCCCGACAGTTCCTCTGGAAACACCATATATTTT	CASSPDSSSGNTIYF
-	TRBV6-4	TRBJ2-2	-	TGTGCCAGCAGTGAATCGGGTTCCGGGGAGCTGTTTTTT	CASSESGSGELFF
-	TRBV6-5	TRBJ1-6	few	TGTGCCAGCAGCTTGGGGGGACGGAATTCACCCCTCCACTTT	CASSLGGRNSPLHF
-	TRBV5-1	TRBJ2-1	-	TGCGCCAGCAGCGGGAAAGGACGAACGGGGAATGAGCAGTTCTTC	CASSGKGRTGNEQFF
TRBD2	TRBV27	TRBJ2-7	-	TGTGCCAGCAGTAACCTAGCGGGAGGTATCGACGAGCAGTACTTC	CASSNLAGGIDEQYF
TRBD2	TRBV4-3	TRBJ2-1	-	TGCGCCAGCAGCCAAGGGCCAGCGGGGAGCTCCTACAATGAGCAGTTCTTC	CASSQGPAGSSYNEQFF
TRBD2	TRBV16	TRBJ2-1	medium-sized	TGTGCCAGCAGCCCACGGACTAGCGGAGCATTTTCCTACAATGAGCAGTTCTTC	CASSPRTSGAFSYNEQFF
TRBD2	TRBV27	TRBJ2-3	-	TGTGCCAGCAGATACCTATTGGCGGGGGAGGATACATCGGATACGCAGTATTTT	CASRYLLAGEDTSDTQYF
-	TRBV27	TRBJ2-4	-	TGTGCCACCAGTGGCGGATCCAAAAACATTCAGTACTTC	CATSGGSKNIQYF
TRBD2	TRBV7-9	TRBJ2-1	-	TGTGCCAGCAGCTTATGGGCTAGCGGGAACAATGAGCAGTTCTTC	CASSLWASGNNEQFF
-	TRBV4-2	TRBJ2-7	-	TGTGCCAGCAGCCACAGGGGGGTGGGCTACGAGCAGTACTTC	CASSHRGVGYEQYF
-	TRBV5-1	TRBJ2-1	-	TGCGCCAGCAGCCGCGGCTCCAGGGAAGGTGAGCAGTTCTTC	CASSRGSREGEQFF
TRBD1	TRBV19	TRBJ1-5	-	TGTGCCAGTAGTATCGGACAGGGGGACAATCAGCCCCAGCATTTT	CASSIGQGDNQPQHF
TRBD1	TRBV27	TRBJ2-1	few	TGTGCCAGCACCGACCGACAGGGACACAATGAGCAGTTCTTC	CASTDRQGHNEQFF
TRBD1	TRBV28	TRBJ2-2	-	TGTGCCAGCAGTTTAAATAGGGGGCCGAACACCGGGGAGCTGTTTTTT	CASSLNRGPNTGELFF
TRBD2	TRBV5-6	TRBJ2-7	-	TGTGCCAGCAGCTTAGCGGGACTTGAGCAGTACTTC	CASSLAGLEQYF
-	TRBV10-3	TRBJ2-7	-	TGTGCCATCAGTGAGTCCTCGGGATCGAACTACGAGCAGTACTTC	CAISESSGSNYEQYF
-	TRBV15	TRBJ2-1	-	TGTGCCACCAGCAGAGAAGGTCCTCCCGGCGGGTTCTTC	CATSREGPPGGFF
-	TRBV5-1	TRBJ2-4	once	TGCGCCAGCAGCTTGGCGGCGGGCAGGGGAAACATTCAGTACTTC	CASSLAAGRGNIQYF
-	TRBV7-3	TRBJ1-1	-	TGTGCCAGCAGCTTCTTCCCAGGGCTCTCTGAAGCTTTCTTT	CASSFFPGLSEAFF
-	TRBV13	TRBJ1-2	-	TGTGCCAGCAGCTTAGCTGGGGTAGGGGACTATGGCTACACCTTC	CASSLAGVGDYGYTF
TRBD2	TRBV4-1	TRBJ2-1	-	TGCGCCAGCAGCCAAGTCCTAGCGGGGGGGTTGGATGAGCAGTTCTTC	CASSQVLAGGLDEQFF
-	TRBV6-1	TRBJ2-7	once	TGTGCCAGCAGTGAAGTCCGGACAAGCTCCTACGAGCAGTACTTC	CASSEVRTSSYEQYF
TRBD1	TRBV9	TRBJ2-2	-	TGTGCCAGCAGCGTAGGGGGCAGGGGGCTGTACGGGGAGCTGTTTTTT	CASSVGGRGLYGELFF
-	TRBV28	TRBJ1-1	once	TGTGCCAGCAGTTTACCGGTCAGGGGAAGGACTGAAGCTTTCTTT	CASSLPVRGRTEAFF
TRBD1	TRBV4-3	TRBJ1-2	-	TGCGCCAGCAGCCGGATCGGACAGGGGCATAGGGATGGCTACACCTTC	CASSRIGQGHRDGYTF
-	TRBV7-6	TRBJ1-2	-	TGTGCCAGCAGCTTAGCGGGCGGGGACTATGGCTACACCTTC	CASSLAGGDYGYTF
TRBD1	TRBV19	TRBJ2-1	-	TGTGCCAGTAGTATTCGAGACAGGGGATTTGAATCCTACAATGAGCAGTTCTTC	CASSIRDRGFESYNEQFF
TRBD1	TRBV6-5	TRBJ2-1	-	TGTGCCAGCAGTTACGGGACAGGCAACAATGAGCAGTTCTTC	CASSYGTGNNEQFF
-	TRBV4-1	TRBJ1-5	-	TGCGCCAGCAGCCATAAAACCGGGGGTCAGCCCCAGCATTTT	CASSHKTGGQPQHF
TRBD1	TRBV5-1	TRBJ2-2	-	TGCGCCAGCAGCCAAACAGGGGGCTCCGGGGAGCTGTTTTTT	CASSQTGGSGELFF
-	TRBV7-9	TRBJ2-5	-	TGTGCCACCGACCAGAGGGCGAACCAAGAGACCCAGTACTTC	CATDQRANQETQYF
-	TRBV6-1	TRBJ2-2	few	TGTGCCAGCAGTGGGGACTCCGCGGTCACCGGGGAGCTGTTTTTT	CASSGDSAVTGELFF
-	TRBV7-2	TRBJ1-2	-	TGTGCCAGCAGCTTAGCACTCAGAGGTGGCTACACCTTC	CASSLALRGGYTF
TRBD2	TRBV7-3	TRBJ2-3	-	TGTGCCAGCAGCTCGACTAGCGGCCTCCGCACAGATACGCAGTATTTT	CASSSTSGLRTDTQYF
-	TRBV9	TRBJ1-6	-	TGTGCCAGCAGCGTAAGTCGAGGGATTAATTCACCCCTCCACTTT	CASSVSRGINSPLHF
-	TRBV19	TRBJ1-4	-	TGTGCCAGTAGTATCCGCCAGGCTTCTAATGAAAAACTGTTTTTT	CASSIRQASNEKLFF
-	TRBV4-3	TRBJ1-6	-	TGCGCCAGCAGCCAAGAAGAGGACTATAATTCACCCCTCCACTTT	CASSQEEDYNSPLHF
TRBD1	TRBV4-3	TRBJ1-2	-	TGCGCCAGCAGCCCGCGGACAGGGGCAAACTATGGCTACACCTTC	CASSPRTGANYGYTF
TRBD2	TRBV6-1	TRBJ2-1	-	TGTGCCAGCAGTGAACCTCTAGCGGGGGGCTACAATGAGCAGTTCTTC	CASSEPLAGGYNEQFF